This TCR beta chain emerged from a study of blood T cell repertoires in COVID-19. As for the study in general: The study drew acute and convalescent COVID-19 samples from the United States, Italy and Spain.

V shed 6 bases and J shed 8 bases, with 13 bases lying between them. The CDR3 loop spans 11 amino acids. The germline CDR1 and CDR2 sequences are DFQATT and SNEGSKA (reference sequence). Original methodology: Reference gene primer amplification in the assay estimated nucleated cell counts. Assay: immunoSEQ multiplex PCR; the TCRdb copy retains only in-frame clones and omits some. The DNA gave D and trimming, while V, J and clone size come from that table. The sample includes 150,000 to 200,000 clones, less than 90% of them seen just once. Followed over time, Seattle patients had been enrolled while infection was active.

Sequences were obtained from peripheral blood. This sequence joins TRBV20-1 and TRBJ1-2, with a possible D match to TRBD1 (5 bases). The sequence came from a woman in her sixties or seventies with COVID-19, enrolled during active disease. This CDR3 is CSAPRVSGYTF. The CDR3 nucleotides are TGCAGTGCCCCCAGGGTGAGCGGCTACACCTTC.